This TCR beta chain was identified in a study of long-term antiretroviral therapy in people with HIV. Study at large: A decade or so separates the oldest specimens from the later 2015 immediate-ART recommendation. Findings and caveats of the study: The study collected blood between about 2003 and 2017, possibly under older ART regimens.

V lost 2 bases and J lost 5, with 10 bases in between. Germline assignment: CDR1 LGHNA and CDR2 YNFKEQ. CDR3 size: 15 residues. Researchers ran immunoSEQ v3.0 at survey level. Clones were read by immunoSEQ multiplex PCR, and TCRdb kept only the in-frame ones, dropping some. The sample contains about 28,000 clones, about 90% of which appear only once. This clone has just a few counts. What it recognizes is unknown. The rearrangement uses TRBV4-2 and TRBJ1-6, with no clear D. The material sequenced was unsorted PBMCs, taken 2 years after starting antiretroviral therapy. This receptor was identified in a man in his fifties with HIV. CDR3 amino acids: CASSQKNGDNSPLHF. CDR3 coding DNA: TGTGCCAGCAGCCAAAAAAACGGGGATAATTCACCCCTCCACTTT.